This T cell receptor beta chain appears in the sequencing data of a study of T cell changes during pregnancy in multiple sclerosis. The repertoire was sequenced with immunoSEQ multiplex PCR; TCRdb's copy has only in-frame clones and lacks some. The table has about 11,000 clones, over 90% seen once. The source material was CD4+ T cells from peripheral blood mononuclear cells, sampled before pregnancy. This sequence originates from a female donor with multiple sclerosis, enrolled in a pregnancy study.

The CDR3 bases are TGTGCCAGCAGGCCTAGCGGGGACAATGAGCAGTTCTTC. This encodes CASRPSGDNEQFF. The V and J genes are TRBV4-2 and TRBJ2-1, with 9 bases fitting TRBD2. After removal of 6 bases from V and 5 bases from J, the junction contained 2 bases not matched to a gene. The CDR3 is made up of 13 amino acids. The germline CDR1 and CDR2 sequences are LGHNA and YNFKEQ.